This entry features one T cell receptor (beta chain) sequence. There is no known antigen for this receptor. It has no much larger one-base neighbor in the sample; base qualities were not kept. This sample was included in a study of blood T cell repertoires in COVID-19 (dated by TCRdb to between 2020 and 2021). For the study in its entirety: Samples from collaborators originated in the United States, Italy and Spain and spanned both the acute and convalescent phases of COVID-19. The prospective study material was composed of cDNA or gDNA derived from T cells, B-cell-depleted T cells, or PBMCs. Deeply sampled blood TCRbeta repertoires from subjects exposed to, actively infected with, or recovered from COVID-19 were included in the dataset. The repertoires were released in a freely available public database meant as a resource for research on the immune response to SARS-CoV-2. The samples were drawn from the first 160 participants of the ongoing ImmuneRACE study and from some 1,300 subjects provided by 6 global collaborators. A de-identified subject ID, COVID-19 status, age in years and sex were almost always included in the sample metadata. Where available, HLA class I and class II types were taken from metadata supplied by the sample provider and were not determined by assay-based typing. Broad study findings and their caveats: The amount of clinical and demographic metadata varied by source and participant and was provided uncurated.

Collaborating institutions collected whole blood in K2EDTA tubes following their own protocols. For TCRbeta analysis, collaborators shipped samples in one of three forms: frozen whole blood, isolated PBMCs, or DNA extracted from either of those sample types. The germline V gene sets CDR1 to MDHEN and CDR2 to SYDVKM. Here V drops 5 bases and J drops 6 bases, and the junction holds 5 bases not matched to any gene. From the cysteine through the phenylalanine, the CDR3 covers 14 amino acids. Only the CDR3 region is kept as DNA, spanning 42 bases read in frame from base 1. The immunoSEQ Assay, a bias-controlled multiplex PCR, was used to amplify TCRbeta CDR3 regions from genomic DNA. From the authors' description of their analysis: Within the assay, amplification of reference gene primers was used to estimate how many nucleated cells each sample contained. To quantify the absolute abundance of each unique TCRbeta CDR3 rearrangement, sequence reads were collapsed and filtered. For each sample, productive Simpson clonality was calculated by taking the square root of Simpson's diversity index across productive rearrangements. The immuneACCESS repertoire file appears here via TCRdb, limited to in-frame rearrangements. These files lack a portion of the clones; in checked studies, under half of the deficit traces to unresolved V genes, and the cause of the others is not known. Clone size and V and J calls were adopted from that table, with D and trimming inferred from the DNA. This sample is represented by 100,000 or so clones; approximately 72% of them were singletons. The top ten hold just under 20% of the sample.

Sequenced: peripheral blood. This clonotype originated in a woman between 70 and 85 years old with acute or convalescent COVID-19. The V and J genes are TRBV28 and TRBJ2-3, and TRBD2 aligns with 10 junction nucleotides. For the CDR3, the sequence is CASSPLAGADTQYF. The sequence in DNA is TGTGCCAGCAGTCCTCTAGCGGGGGCGGATACGCAGTATTTT. With all but the CDR3 taken from the reference TRBV28 and TRBJ2-3 genes, the full variable domain is: DVKVTQSSRYLVKRTGEKVFLECVQDMDHENMFWYRQDPGLGLRLIYFSYDVKMKEKGDIPEGYSVSREKKERFSLILESASTNQTSMYLCASSPLAGADTQYFGPGTRLTVL.